This entry describes one T cell receptor (beta chain). Authors' analysis steps: Scientists estimated how many nucleated cells there were by amplifying reference gene primers. Assay: immunoSEQ multiplex PCR; the TCRdb copy retains only in-frame clones and omits some. That table is the source of V, J and clone size, and D and trimming were worked out from the DNA. The sample holds tens of thousands of clones; roughly 88% are singletons and the top ten take about 5%. V lost 6 bases and J 1 base, leaving 6 bases between the germline ends. The CDR3 spans 12 residues. The entry originates in a study of blood T cell repertoires in COVID-19. Study summary: Sites across the United States, Italy and Spain contributed samples from acute and convalescent COVID-19. The analysed material was cDNA or gDNA that came from T cells, B-cell-depleted T cells, or PBMCs.

Material for sequencing was peripheral blood. This sequence was found in a human donor in a cohort sampled during active COVID-19. The chain joins TRBV12-3 or TRBV12-4 to TRBJ1-2; D unresolved. The CDR3 DNA follows: TGTGCCAGCAGCGCGGGTAACTATGGCTACACCTTC. As protein: CASSAGNYGYTF.